The following is a T cell receptor beta chain sequence with its context. Repertoires were generated with immunoSEQ multiplex PCR, while TCRdb's copy carries only in-frame clones and drops some. The data contain approximately 350,000 clones, roughly 87% of them singletons. The sample originates from a study of blood T cell repertoires in COVID-19. Study at large: From the United States, Italy and Spain came samples of acute and convalescent COVID-19.

After removal of 3 bases from V and 0 bases from J, the junction contained 5 bases not matched to a gene. Germline V gene lookup returns CDR1 SGHRS and CDR2 YFSETQ. The CDR3 extends over 16 amino acids. Everyone who took part was 18 to 89 years old, and they came from about two dozen US areas. Participant reports of clinical history set cohort assignment. Recovered Cohort 3 donors showed two negative PCRs, clearance, or symptom resolution. Sequenced input: PBMCs or T cells enriched from blood (not recorded which). The chain is built from TRBV5-1 and TRBJ1-3; 8 bases align to TRBD1. The clonotype was recovered from a woman aged 25 to 39 who had recovered from COVID-19. This CDR3 reads CASSSGTGSSGNTIYF. The CDR3 DNA is TGCGCCAGCAGCTCCGGGACAGGCAGCTCTGGAAACACCATATATTTT.